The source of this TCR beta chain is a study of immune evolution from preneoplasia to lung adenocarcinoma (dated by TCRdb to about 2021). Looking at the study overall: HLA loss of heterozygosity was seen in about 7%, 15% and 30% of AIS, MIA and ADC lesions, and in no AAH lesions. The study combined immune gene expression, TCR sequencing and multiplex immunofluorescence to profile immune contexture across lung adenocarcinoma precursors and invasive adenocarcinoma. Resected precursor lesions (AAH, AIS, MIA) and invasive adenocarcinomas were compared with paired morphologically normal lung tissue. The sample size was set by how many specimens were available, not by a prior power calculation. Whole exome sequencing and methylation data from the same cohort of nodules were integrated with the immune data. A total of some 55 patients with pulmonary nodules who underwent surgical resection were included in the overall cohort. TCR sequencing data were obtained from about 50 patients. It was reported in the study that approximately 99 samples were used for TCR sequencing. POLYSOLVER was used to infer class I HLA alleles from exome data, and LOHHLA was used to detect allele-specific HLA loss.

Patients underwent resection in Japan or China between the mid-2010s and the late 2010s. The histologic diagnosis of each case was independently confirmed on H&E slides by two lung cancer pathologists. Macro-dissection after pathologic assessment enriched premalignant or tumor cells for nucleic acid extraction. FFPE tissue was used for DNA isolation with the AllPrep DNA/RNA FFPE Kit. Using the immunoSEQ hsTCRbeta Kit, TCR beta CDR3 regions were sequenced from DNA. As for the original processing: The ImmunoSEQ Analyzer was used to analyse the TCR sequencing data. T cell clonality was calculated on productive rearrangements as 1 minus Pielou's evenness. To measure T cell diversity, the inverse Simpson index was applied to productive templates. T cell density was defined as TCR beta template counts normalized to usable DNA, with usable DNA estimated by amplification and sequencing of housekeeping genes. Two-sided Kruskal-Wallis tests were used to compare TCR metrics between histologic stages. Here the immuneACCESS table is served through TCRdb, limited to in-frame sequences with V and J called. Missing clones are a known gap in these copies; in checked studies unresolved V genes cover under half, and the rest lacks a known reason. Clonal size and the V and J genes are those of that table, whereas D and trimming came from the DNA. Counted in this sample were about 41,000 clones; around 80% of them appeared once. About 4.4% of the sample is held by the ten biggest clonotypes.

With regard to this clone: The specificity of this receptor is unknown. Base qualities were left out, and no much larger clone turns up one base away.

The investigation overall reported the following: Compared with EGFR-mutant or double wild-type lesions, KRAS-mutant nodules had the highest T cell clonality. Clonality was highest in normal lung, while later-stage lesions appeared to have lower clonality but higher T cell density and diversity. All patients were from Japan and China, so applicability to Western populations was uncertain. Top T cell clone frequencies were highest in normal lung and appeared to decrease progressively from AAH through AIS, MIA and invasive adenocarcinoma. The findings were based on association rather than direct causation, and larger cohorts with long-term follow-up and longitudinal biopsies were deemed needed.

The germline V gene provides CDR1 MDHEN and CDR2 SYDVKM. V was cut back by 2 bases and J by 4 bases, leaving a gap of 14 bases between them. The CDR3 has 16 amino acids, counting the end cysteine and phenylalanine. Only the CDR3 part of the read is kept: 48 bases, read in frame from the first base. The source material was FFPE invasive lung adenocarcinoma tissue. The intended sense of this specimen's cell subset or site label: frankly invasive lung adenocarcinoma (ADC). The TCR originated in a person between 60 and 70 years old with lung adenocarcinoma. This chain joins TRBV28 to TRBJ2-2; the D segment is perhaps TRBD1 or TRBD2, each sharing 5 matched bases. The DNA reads TGTGCCAGCAGTTTAGGGACGTTACTGAGCACCGGGGAGCTGTTTTTT. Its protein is CASSLGTLLSTGELFF.